The 30 T cell receptor beta chains reported below all come from one sample, sequenced in a study of T cell repertoires in ileal Crohn's disease. Here immunoSEQ multiplex PCR was the method, and the copy in TCRdb shows in-frame clones only, minus some. The data hold 12,000 to 15,000 clones, with roughly 87% observed a single time. Sequenced sample: ileal tissue. These receptor sequences come from an adult with Crohn's disease.

The chain joins TRBV7-2 to TRBJ1-3; TRBD1 matches 7 bases. Germline-derived CDR1 and CDR2 are SGHTA and FQGNSA. The V segment lost 6 bases and the J segment 6 bases; nucleotides outside the gene matches: 11. The CDR3 contains 15 residues. CDR3 DNA: TGTGCCAGCAGGGACACCCCGGGACAGCCAAACACCATATATTTT. It yields the protein CASRDTPGQPNTIYF.

The chain recombines TRBV30 with TRBJ1-3; possibly TRBD1 for D (5 bases). The germline gives CDR1 GTSNPN, CDR2 SVGIG (reference sequence). Trimming took off 4 bases at V and 2 bases at J, with 15 bases between the two ends. The CDR3 has 15 residues. DNA for the CDR3: TGTGCCTGGACCTACATTTCGGGGGCTGGAAACACCATATATTTT. Residues: CAWTYISGAGNTIYF.

The chain is built from TRBV28 and TRBJ1-3, with TRBD1 matching over 9 bases. The J segment lost 2 bases and the V segment lost 5 bases, leaving 1 base of the junction unmatched. In germline, CDR1 is MDHEN, CDR2 SYDVKM. This CDR3 spans 14 amino acids. The CDR3 loop reads CASSRDRAGNTIYF. As DNA, the CDR3 is TGTGCCAGCAGTAGGGACAGGGCTGGAAACACCATATATTTT.

The gene calls are TRBV28 and TRBJ2-7; D gene unclear. The germline V gene has CDR1 MDHEN and CDR2 SYDVKM. V lost 3 bases, J lost 7 bases, and 7 bases lay in between. The CDR3 spans 11 residues. The CDR3 nucleotides are TGTGCCAGCAGTTTGTCGCGGGAGCAGTACTTC. As protein: CASSLSREQYF.

V gene TRBV7-3 combines with J gene TRBJ2-3; the D gene is possibly TRBD1 (8 bases). Trimming took 5 bases from V and 2 from J, leaving 14 bases between them. The CDR3 is made up of 15 amino acids. Germline lookup yields CDR1 SGHTA and CDR2 FQGTGA. The CDR3 sequence: CASSPQGGATDTQYF. DNA of the CDR3: TGTGCCAGCAGCCCACAGGGGGGGGCCACAGATACGCAGTATTTT. The complete variable domain, with remaining parts taken from reference TRBV7-3 and TRBJ2-3, reads GAGVSQTPSNKVTEKGKYVELRCDPISGHTALYWYRQSLGQGPEFLIYFQGTGAADDSGLPNDRFFAVRPEGSVSTLKIQRTERGDSAVYLCASSPQGGATDTQYFGPGTRLTVL.

The chain has TRBV18 and TRBJ1-1; 8 bases are a match to TRBD1. V trimming: 5 bases; J trimming: 1 base; junction bases outside the gene matches: 6. Per germline, CDR1 KGHSH and CDR2 LQKENI. The CDR3 contains 15 residues. CDR3 region: CASSSWTGTNTEAFF. The DNA for the CDR3 is TGTGCCAGCTCATCTTGGACAGGGACGAACACTGAAGCTTTCTTT.

V gene TRBV4-2 combines with J gene TRBJ1-3; 9 positions match TRBD1. V shed 4 bases, J shed 0 bases, and the junction held 10 bases outside the gene matches. Per the germline V gene, CDR1 is LGHNA and CDR2 is YNFKEQ. There are 18 residues in the CDR3. CDR3 protein: CASSLGTGKGSSGNTIYF. The CDR3 region has the DNA TGTGCCAGCAGCCTGGGGACAGGGAAGGGGAGCTCTGGAAACACCATATATTTT.

V gene TRBV19 combines with J gene TRBJ2-3; 9 bases agree with TRBD1. Per the germline V gene, CDR1 is LNHDA and CDR2 is SQIVND (reference sequence). J lost 5 bases, V lost 6 bases, and 6 bases had no gene match. The CDR3 is 14 residues long. CDR3 sequence: CASSHRGQLDTQYF. As DNA, the CDR3 is TGTGCCAGTAGCCACAGGGGGCAGTTAGATACGCAGTATTTT.

Here the CDR3 reads CASSVGTDSGNTIYF. The CDR3 bases are TGTGCCAGCAGCGTTGGGACAGACTCTGGAAACACCATATATTTT. V and J are TRBV9 and TRBJ1-3; the match to TRBD1 covers 7 bases. This CDR3 comprises 15 residues. Germline CDR1 is SGDLS and CDR2 is YYNGEE. V lost 2 bases to trimming and J lost 0 bases; unmatched junction nucleotides: 2.

The chain couples TRBV7-9 to TRBJ2-1; 10 bases agree with TRBD2. The V and J ends lost 1 base and 6 bases, in that order; junction bases with no gene match: 0. Germline loops: CDR1 SEHNR, CDR2 FQNEAQ (reference sequence). The CDR3 contains 14 residues. The CDR3 DNA sequence: TGTGCCAGCAGCTTAGGACTAGCGGGCAATGAGCAGTTCTTC. It specifies CASSLGLAGNEQFF.

This chain uses TRBV7-9 with TRBJ1-1, with D possibly matching TRBD1 (5 bases). V lost 5 bases, J lost 0 bases, and 7 bases lay in between. The CDR3 length is 13 residues. From germline, CDR1 is SEHNR and CDR2 FQNEAQ (reference sequence). The CDR3 sequence is CASSRDLNTEAFF. CDR3 DNA: TGTGCCAGCAGCCGGGACTTGAACACTGAAGCTTTCTTT. The complete variable domain, with remaining parts taken from reference TRBV7-9 and TRBJ1-1, reads DTGVSQNPRHKITKRGQNVTFRCDPISEHNRLYWYRQTLGQGPEFLTYFQNEAQLEKSRLLSDRFSAERPKGSFSTLEIQRTEQGDSAMYLCASSRDLNTEAFFGQGTRLTVV.

The chain recombines TRBV7-2 with TRBJ2-7; 8 bases map to TRBD2. V was pared by 5 bases and J by 5 bases, with 11 bases of the junction left unmatched. The CDR3 is 15 residues long. Germline V lookup: CDR1 SGHTA, CDR2 FQGNSA. The CDR3, as DNA: TGTGCCAGCAGCCTTACCTGGACTAGCAGTCACGAGCAGTACTTC. Amino acid sequence: CASSLTWTSSHEQYF.

The rearrangement links TRBV6-1 to TRBJ2-7, with 9 nucleotides matching TRBD2. Per the germline V gene, CDR1 is MNHNS and CDR2 is SASEGT. CDR3 length: 14 amino acids. The trim removed 8 bases at V and 2 bases at J, leaving 7 bases unmatched. The CDR3, as DNA: TGTGCCAGCGGGAGCGGGGGGTTAGCCTACGAGCAGTACTTC. This translates into CASGSGGLAYEQYF.

This rearrangement joins TRBV11-3 to TRBJ1-5; a possible D gene is TRBD1 (5 bases). Trimming cost V 1 base and J 2 bases, with 15 bases left between them. Germline V gene lookup returns CDR1 SGHNT and CDR2 YENEEA. The length of the CDR3 is 17 residues. The CDR3 protein is CASSLARRGSGNQPQHF. CDR3 nucleotide sequence: TGTGCCAGCAGCTTAGCAAGGAGGGGCTCGGGCAATCAGCCCCAGCATTTT. Looking up the rest from reference TRBV11-3 and TRBJ1-5 gives the full variable domain: EAGVVQSPRYKIIEKKQPVAFWCNPISGHNTLYWYLQNLGQGPELLIRYENEEAVDDSQLPKDRFSAERLKGVDSTLKIQPAELGDSAVYLCASSLARRGSGNQPQHFGDGTRLSIL.

Only one count was recorded for this clone. This rearrangement joins TRBV5-1 to TRBJ1-5; 7 bases are a match to TRBD1. Germline values: CDR1 SGHRS, CDR2 YFSETQ. This CDR3 is built from 16 residues. With V trimmed by 2 bases and J by 7 bases, 12 bases remained unmatched. The DNA for the CDR3 is TGCGCCAGCAGCTTTCTGCCCGGACAGGAGGGGCAGCCCCAGCATTTT. Protein: CASSFLPGQEGQPQHF.

This clone has a single count. The gene calls are TRBV28 and TRBJ1-5, with D possibly matching TRBD1 (5 bases). Per germline, CDR1 MDHEN and CDR2 SYDVKM. The CDR3 covers 15 residues. The V and J ends lost 5 bases and 6 bases respectively, with 17 bases between them. The CDR3 nucleotides read TGTGCCAGCAGTACCTACCAGGGATTGGGTCAGCCCCAGCATTTT. Residues: CASSTYQGLGQPQHF.

This clone turned up a few times. This sample includes further DNA sequences coding for the same CDR3. This sequence joins TRBV5-4 and TRBJ2-2; D remains unclear. Between the trimmed V and J ends, which lost 4 bases and 4 bases, there was a span of 11 bases. CDR3 size: 14 residues. In germline, CDR1 is SGHNT, CDR2 YYREEE (reference sequence). The DNA of the CDR3 is TGTGCCAGCAGCCCGGGTGTCTCCACCGGGGAGCTGTTTTTT. This translates into CASSPGVSTGELFF.

The J gene is TRBJ1-6, the V gene TRBV5-4, with TRBD1 matching 7 bases. Germline values: CDR1 SGHNT, CDR2 YYREEE (reference sequence). V trimming: 2 bases; J trimming: 10 bases; junction bases outside the gene matches: 6. This CDR3 is 14 amino acids long. CDR3 in amino acids: CASSFQGGGSPLHF. In DNA, the CDR3 is TGTGCCAGCAGCTTTCAGGGGGGTGGGTCACCCCTCCACTTT.

The rearrangement joins TRBV18 to TRBJ2-2; weak D call: TRBD2 (5 bases). Trimming left V 2 bases short and J 5 bases short, with 9 bases between. The CDR3 spans 14 residues. The germline V gene has CDR1 KGHSH and CDR2 LQKENI. The CDR3 spells CASSPIGGTGELFF. As DNA, the CDR3 is TGTGCCAGCTCACCAATAGGCGGGACCGGGGAGCTGTTTTTT.

This chain uses TRBV5-1 with TRBJ1-1, with TRBD1 identical over 7 bases. The CDR3 has 14 amino acids. Germline CDR1 SGHRS, CDR2 YFSETQ. V trimming: 4 bases; J trimming: 1 base; junction bases outside the gene matches: 4. The CDR3 nucleotides are TGCGCCAGCAGCCGGGGACAGCAGAACACTGAAGCTTTCTTT. Protein: CASSRGQQNTEAFF.

The rearrangement uses TRBV7-3 and TRBJ2-2; TRBD1 matches at 10 bases. J lost 0 bases, V lost 4 bases, and 2 bases had no gene match. The CDR3 is made up of 16 amino acids. CDR1 SGHTA and CDR2 FQGTGA come from the germline V gene. CDR3 in amino acids: CASSSGTGANTGELFF. CDR3 DNA: TGTGCCAGCAGCTCTGGGACAGGGGCGAACACCGGGGAGCTGTTTTTT. The complete variable domain, with remaining parts taken from reference TRBV7-3 and TRBJ2-2, reads GAGVSQTPSNKVTEKGKYVELRCDPISGHTALYWYRQSLGQGPEFLIYFQGTGAADDSGLPNDRFFAVRPEGSVSTLKIQRTERGDSAVYLCASSSGTGANTGELFFGEGSRLTVL.

With regard to this clone: Other DNA sequences from this sample encode an identical CDR3 as well. The chain combines TRBV30 with TRBJ2-7, with 7 bases matching TRBD1. The V gene's germline CDR1 is GTSNPN and CDR2 SVGIG (reference sequence). The CDR3 totals 13 residues. The trim removed 2 bases at V and 0 bases at J, leaving 1 base unmatched. CDR3 residues: CAWSRDSSYEQYF. CDR3 bases: TGTGCCTGGAGTAGGGACAGCTCCTACGAGCAGTACTTC.

This chain links TRBV28 with TRBJ1-2, with 8 positions matching TRBD1. The CDR3 has 13 residues. Trimming took 6 bases from V and 4 from J; bases not matched to a gene: 4. Looked up from germline, CDR1 is MDHEN and CDR2 is SYDVKM. The CDR3 DNA reads as TGTGCCAGCAGGTCGGACAGGGCCTATGGCTACACCTTC. Its translation: CASRSDRAYGYTF.

This clone was picked up a small number of times. V gene TRBV7-8 combines with J gene TRBJ2-2; 7 bases fit TRBD1. Germline V gene lookup returns CDR1 SGHVS and CDR2 FQNEAQ. V was clipped by 5 bases and J by 6 bases; unmatched bases: 3. The CDR3 sequence is 13 residues long. The DNA of the CDR3 is TGTGCCAGCAGCCAGCAGGGGGCCGGGGAGCTGTTTTTT. It codes for CASSQQGAGELFF.

V gene TRBV19 combines with J gene TRBJ1-2; TRBD1 is a possible D gene (5 bases). Trimming cost V 10 bases and J 4 bases, with 19 bases left between them. The CDR3 has 14 amino acids. The V gene's germline CDR1 is LNHDA and CDR2 SQIVND (reference sequence). The DNA of the CDR3 is TGTGCCACCCATCCCCCCCAGGGCAGCTATGGCTACACCTTC. Translating it yields CATHPPQGSYGYTF.

This sequence joins TRBV28 and TRBJ1-2; D not certain. The CDR3 totals 13 residues. Trimming shortened V by 1 base and J by 5 bases, and 8 bases separated the two germline ends. Germline CDR1 and CDR2: MDHEN and SYDVKM. CDR3 bases: TGTGCCAGCAGTTTATCGAGGGCTTATGGCTACACCTTC. The encoded protein is CASSLSRAYGYTF.

This clone appeared a few times. The rearrangement links TRBV28 to TRBJ2-7, with TRBD1 matching 10 bases. Unmatched junction bases numbered 8, after V lost 1 base and J lost 2 bases. CDR1 is MDHEN, CDR2 SYDVKM, per germline. The CDR3 is made up of 17 amino acids. The CDR3 protein is CASSLFQSGTGAYEQYF. The DNA of the CDR3 is TGTGCCAGCAGTTTATTCCAATCCGGGACAGGGGCCTACGAGCAGTACTTC. The variable domain in full, completed from reference TRBV28 and TRBJ2-7, reads DVKVTQSSRYLVKRTGEKVFLECVQDMDHENMFWYRQDPGLGLRLIYFSYDVKMKEKGDIPEGYSVSREKKERFSLILESASTNQTSMYLCASSLFQSGTGAYEQYFGPGTRLTVT.

The chain couples TRBV30 to TRBJ2-7; 7 positions agree with TRBD1. Trimming at V came to 4 bases and at J to 2 bases, leaving 5 bases not matched to a gene. Germline V gene data show CDR1 as GTSNPN and CDR2 as SVGIG (reference sequence). The CDR3 has 13 residues. The CDR3 bases are TGTGCCTGGATCCGGGACAGCCCCTACGAGCAGTACTTC. It codes for CAWIRDSPYEQYF.

This chain connects TRBV5-8 to TRBJ2-3; 11 nucleotides line up with TRBD1. This CDR3 spans 17 amino acids. V lost 0 bases and J lost 3; bases outside the gene matches: 6. Germline CDR1 and CDR2: SGHTS and YDEGEE. The CDR3 nucleotides read TGTGCCAGCAGCTTGGCGGACAGGGGGCCCCAAACAGATACGCAGTATTTT. It specifies CASSLADRGPQTDTQYF.

The chain couples TRBV30 to TRBJ2-3, with a possible D match to TRBD2 (7 bases). The CDR3 extends over 15 amino acids. V was pared by 2 bases and J by 2 bases, with 14 bases between. Germline V gene sequence: CDR1 GTSNPN, CDR2 SVGIG (reference sequence). CDR3 region: CAWSRGRALTDTQYF. In nucleotides, the CDR3 is TGTGCCTGGAGTAGGGGGAGGGCCCTCACAGATACGCAGTATTTT.